Listed here is a single TCR beta chain. The entry originates in a study of OX40 agonist ivuxolimab in advanced cancers. Here immunoSEQ multiplex PCR was the method, and the copy in TCRdb shows in-frame clones only, minus some. The data show about 64,000 clones, more than 85% seen once. The ends lost 3 bases at V and 6 bases at J; junction bases unmatched: 4. From germline, CDR1 is SGDLS and CDR2 YYNGEE. The CDR3 extends over 14 amino acids. The origin of this receptor is an adult with an advanced solid tumor such as melanoma, head and neck, liver or kidney cancer. The sequencing used CD4+ or CD8+ T cells sorted from blood, collected in a trial of the OX40 agonist ivuxolimab. The chain is built from TRBV9 and TRBJ2-1; 9 bases fit TRBD1. Here the CDR3 reads CASSGDRAVNEQFF. The DNA for the CDR3 is TGTGCCAGCAGCGGGGACAGGGCAGTCAATGAGCAGTTCTTC. Filled out from reference TRBV9 and TRBJ2-1, the complete variable domain reads DSGVTQTPKHLITATGQRVTLRCSPRSGDLSVYWYQQSLDQGLQFLIQYYNGEERAKGNILERFSAQQFPDLHSELNLSSLELGDSALYFCASSGDRAVNEQFFGPGTRLTVL.